This TCR beta chain was obtained from a study of blood T cell repertoires in COVID-19. About the research overall: Samples came from the United States, Italy and Spain, spanning acute and convalescent COVID-19. T cells, B-cell-depleted T cells, or PBMCs supplied cDNA or gDNA.

Worth noting for this clone: Mismatch with germline at one junction end may stem from a read error.

Original processing notes: Estimated nucleated cell counts came from reference gene primer amplification. The method was immunoSEQ multiplex PCR; TCRdb's version includes in-frame clones alone and lacks a portion of them. Clonal size and the V and J genes are those of that table, whereas D and trimming came from the DNA. The table lists about 110,000 clones, about nine tenths of them singletons. The source is a man between 40 and 49 years old with acute or convalescent COVID-19. Material for sequencing was peripheral blood.

The CDR3 is CASSILDRNYDYTF. The CDR3 region has the DNA TGCGCCAGCAGCATACTGGACAGGAACTATGACTACACCTTC. The chain couples TRBV5-1 to TRBJ1-2, with 7 bases that match TRBD1. The CDR3 sequence is 14 residues long. Per germline, CDR1 SGHRS and CDR2 YFSETQ.